The rows below give T cell receptor beta chains drawn from one sample of a study of early T cells in non-severe SARS-CoV-2 infection. One entry per CDR3 protein results from TCRdb running MiXCR on the 5' RACE reads. The data show 85,000 to 95,000 distinct CDR3 sequences, under 15% seen once. The material sequenced was whole blood. The receptors shown here come from an adult who was a healthcare worker with PCR-confirmed SARS-CoV-2 infection or an uninfected control (not recorded which). Both conserved end residues are part of each CDR3. The D gene is left open where the match is weak. Size values are once, few and many counts, or a class for expanded clones, and some rows have none.

d_gene	v_gene	abundance	j_gene	CDR3aa	CDR3nt
TRBD2	TRBV11-2	many	TRBJ2-2	CASSLLAGANTGELFF	TGTGCCAGCAGCTTATTAGCGGGGGCGAACACCGGGGAGCTGTTTTTT
NA	TRBV12-3/TRBV12-4	few	TRBJ1-1	CASSLGGVGTEAFF	TGTGCCAGCAGTCTAGGGGGGGTTGGCACTGAAGCTTTCTTT
NA	TRBV20-1	few	TRBJ2-3	CSARHRRGPDTQYF	TGCAGTGCTAGACACCGGAGGGGGCCAGATACGCAGTATTTT
NA	TRBV9	NA	TRBJ1-1	CASSVGQSTEAFF	TGTGCCAGCAGCGTAGGACAGTCCACTGAAGCTTTCTTT
NA	TRBV6-6	many	TRBJ1-3	CASSYDGAGNTIYF	TGTGCCAGCAGTTACGACGGGGCGGGAAACACCATATATTTT
NA	TRBV18	NA	TRBJ1-6	CASSREHDNSPLHF	TGTGCCAGCTCACGGGAACATGATAATTCACCCCTCCACTTT
TRBD1	TRBV13	many	TRBJ2-3	CASSLDRGTDTQYF	TGTGCCAGCAGCCTGGACAGGGGGACAGATACGCAGTATTTT
NA	TRBV11-2	NA	TRBJ1-2	CASSLGRWGGYTF	TGTGCCAGCAGCTTAGGCCGGTGGGGCGGCTACACCTTC
NA	TRBV28	few	TRBJ1-2	CAARRVGIGYGYTF	TGTGCCGCACGGAGGGTGGGGATAGGCTATGGCTACACCTTC
NA	TRBV5-1	few	TRBJ1-1	CASSYNKNTEAFF	TGCGCCAGCAGCTATAACAAGAACACTGAAGCTTTCTTT
NA	TRBV12-3/TRBV12-4	NA	TRBJ2-1	CASSLGRDEQFF	TGTGCCAGCAGTTTAGGAAGGGATGAGCAGTTCTTC
NA	TRBV30	NA	TRBJ2-3	CAWTRLLTDTQYF	TGTGCCTGGACTAGACTACTCACAGATACGCAGTATTTT
TRBD1	TRBV12-3/TRBV12-4	NA	TRBJ2-5	CASRRPGQAQQETQYF	TGTGCCAGCAGACGGCCGGGACAGGCCCAACAAGAGACCCAGTACTTC
NA	TRBV5-1	NA	TRBJ1-1	CASSLGVNRYMNTEAFF	TGCGCCAGCAGCTTGGGAGTGAACAGGTACATGAACACTGAAGCTTTCTTT
NA	TRBV25-1	few	TRBJ2-5	CASSELRTGSQETQYF	TGTGCCAGCAGTGAATTAAGGACTGGATCACAAGAGACCCAGTACTTC
TRBD1	TRBV7-3	few	TRBJ2-1	CASSETGGAYHEQFF	TGTGCCAGCAGCGAAACAGGGGGCGCTTATCATGAGCAGTTCTTC
NA	TRBV12-3/TRBV12-4	few	TRBJ2-5	CASSLYPGEGQETQYF	TGTGCCAGCAGTTTATACCCAGGGGAGGGTCAAGAGACCCAGTACTTC
NA	TRBV15	few	TRBJ2-1	CATSREPTAPYNEQFF	TGTGCCACCAGCAGAGAACCGACAGCTCCTTACAATGAGCAGTTCTTC